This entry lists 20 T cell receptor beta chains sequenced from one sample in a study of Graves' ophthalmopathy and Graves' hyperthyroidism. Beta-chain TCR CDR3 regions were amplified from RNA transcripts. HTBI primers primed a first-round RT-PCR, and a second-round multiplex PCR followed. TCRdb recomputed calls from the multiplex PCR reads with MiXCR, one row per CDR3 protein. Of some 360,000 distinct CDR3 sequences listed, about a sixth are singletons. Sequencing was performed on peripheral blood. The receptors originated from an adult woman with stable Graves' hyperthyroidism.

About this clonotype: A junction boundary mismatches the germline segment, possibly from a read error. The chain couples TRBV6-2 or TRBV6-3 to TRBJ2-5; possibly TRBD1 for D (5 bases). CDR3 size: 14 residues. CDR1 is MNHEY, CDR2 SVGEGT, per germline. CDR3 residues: CASSETEYQETQYF. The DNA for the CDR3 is TGCGCCAGCAGTGAGACAGAGTACCAAGAGACCCAGTACTTC.

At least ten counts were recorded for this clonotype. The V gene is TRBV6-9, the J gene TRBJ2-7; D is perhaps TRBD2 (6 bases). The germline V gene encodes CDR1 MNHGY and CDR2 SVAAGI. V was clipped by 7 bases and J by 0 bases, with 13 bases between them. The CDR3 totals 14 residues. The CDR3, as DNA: TGTGCCAGCATTGGGGGGAGTTTCTCCTACGAGCAGTACTTC. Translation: CASIGGSFSYEQYF.

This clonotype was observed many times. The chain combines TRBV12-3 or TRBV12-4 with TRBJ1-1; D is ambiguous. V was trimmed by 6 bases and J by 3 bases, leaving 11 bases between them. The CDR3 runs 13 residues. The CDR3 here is CASRNGRDTEAFF. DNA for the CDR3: TGTGCCAGCAGGAACGGGCGGGACACTGAAGCTTTCTTT.

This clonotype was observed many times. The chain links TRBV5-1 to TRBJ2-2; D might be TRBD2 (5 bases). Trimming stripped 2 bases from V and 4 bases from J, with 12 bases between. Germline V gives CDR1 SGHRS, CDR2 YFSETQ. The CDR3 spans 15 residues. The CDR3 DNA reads TGCGCCAGCAGCTTACGACTGGCGGGCACCGGGGAGCTGTTTTTT. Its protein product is CASSLRLAGTGELFF.

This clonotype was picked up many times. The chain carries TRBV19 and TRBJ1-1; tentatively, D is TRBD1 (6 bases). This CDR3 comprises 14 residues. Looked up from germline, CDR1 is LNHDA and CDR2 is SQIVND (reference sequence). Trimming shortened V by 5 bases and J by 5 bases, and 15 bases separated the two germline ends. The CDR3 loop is CASSEKQGITEAFF. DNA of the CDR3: TGTGCCAGTAGTGAAAAACAGGGAATTACTGAAGCTTTCTTT. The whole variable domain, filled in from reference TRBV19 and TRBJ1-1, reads DGGITQSPKYLFRKEGQNVTLSCEQNLNHDAMYWYRQDPGQGLRLIYYSQIVNDFQKGDIAEGYSVSREKKESFPLTVTSAQKNPTAFYLCASSEKQGITEAFFGQGTRLTVV.

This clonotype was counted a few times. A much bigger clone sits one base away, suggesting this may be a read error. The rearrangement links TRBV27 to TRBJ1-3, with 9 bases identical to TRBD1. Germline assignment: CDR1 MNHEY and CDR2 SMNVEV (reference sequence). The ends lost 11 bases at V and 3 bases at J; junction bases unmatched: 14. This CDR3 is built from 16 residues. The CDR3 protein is CAGGSPDRGIGNTIYF. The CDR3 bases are TGTGCCGGCGGTAGCCCGGACAGGGGAATTGGAAACACCATATATTTT.

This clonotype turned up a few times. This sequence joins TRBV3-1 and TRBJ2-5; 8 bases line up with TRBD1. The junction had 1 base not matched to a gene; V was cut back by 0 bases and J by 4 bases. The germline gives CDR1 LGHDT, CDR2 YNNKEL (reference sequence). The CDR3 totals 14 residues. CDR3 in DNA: TGTGCCAGCAGCCAAGAAGACAGGGGAGAGACCCAGTACTTC. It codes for CASSQEDRGETQYF.

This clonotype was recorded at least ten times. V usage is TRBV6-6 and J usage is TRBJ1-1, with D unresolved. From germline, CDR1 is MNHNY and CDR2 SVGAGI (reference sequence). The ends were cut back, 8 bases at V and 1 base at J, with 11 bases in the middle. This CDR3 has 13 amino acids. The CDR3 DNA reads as TGTGCCAGCCGACCTGTAACGAACACTGAAGCTTTCTTT. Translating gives CASRPVTNTEAFF.

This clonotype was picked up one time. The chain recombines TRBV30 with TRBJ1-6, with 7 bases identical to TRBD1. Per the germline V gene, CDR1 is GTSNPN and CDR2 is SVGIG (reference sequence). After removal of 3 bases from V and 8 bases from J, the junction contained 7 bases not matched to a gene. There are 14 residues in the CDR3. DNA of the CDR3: TGTGCCTGGAGAATCCGACAGGGAGATTCACCCCTCCACTTT. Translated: CAWRIRQGDSPLHF.

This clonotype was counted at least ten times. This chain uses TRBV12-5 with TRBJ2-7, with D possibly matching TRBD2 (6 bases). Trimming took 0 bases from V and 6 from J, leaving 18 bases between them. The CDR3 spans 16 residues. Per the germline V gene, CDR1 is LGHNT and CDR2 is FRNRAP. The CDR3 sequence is CASGLVTGLNVSEQYF. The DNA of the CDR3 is TGTGCTAGTGGTTTGGTAACGGGACTGAATGTCTCCGAGCAGTACTTC.

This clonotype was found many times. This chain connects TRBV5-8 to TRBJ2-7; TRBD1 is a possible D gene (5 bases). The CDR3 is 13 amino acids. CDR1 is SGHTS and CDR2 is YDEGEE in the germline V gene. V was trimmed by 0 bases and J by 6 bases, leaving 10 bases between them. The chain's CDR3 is CASSLARAVEQYF. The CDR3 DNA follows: TGTGCCAGCAGCTTGGCCAGGGCTGTCGAGCAGTACTTC.

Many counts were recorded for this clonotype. This CDR3 is CAISDRTGSYEQYF. DNA of the CDR3: TGTGCCATCAGTGACCGTACAGGGTCCTACGAGCAGTACTTC. The chain links TRBV10-3 to TRBJ2-7; TRBD1 is a possible D gene (6 bases). The CDR3 covers 14 residues. Trimming removed 3 bases from V and 1 base from J, with 10 bases in between. Germline loops: CDR1 ENHRY, CDR2 SYGVKD.

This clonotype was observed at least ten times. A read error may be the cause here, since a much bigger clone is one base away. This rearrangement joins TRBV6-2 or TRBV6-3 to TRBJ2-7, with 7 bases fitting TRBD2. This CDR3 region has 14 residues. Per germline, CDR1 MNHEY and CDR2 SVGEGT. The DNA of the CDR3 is TGTGCCAGCAATTACGTAGGACTAGGATACGAGCAGTACTTC. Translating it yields CASNYVGLGYEQYF.

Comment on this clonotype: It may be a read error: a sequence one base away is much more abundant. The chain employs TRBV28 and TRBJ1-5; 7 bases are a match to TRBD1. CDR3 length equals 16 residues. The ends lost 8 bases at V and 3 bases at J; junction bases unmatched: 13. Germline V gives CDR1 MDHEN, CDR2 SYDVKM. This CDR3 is CASGTSGTEHNQPQHF. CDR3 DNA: TGTGCCAGCGGTACGTCCGGGACAGAGCACAATCAGCCCCAGCATTTT.

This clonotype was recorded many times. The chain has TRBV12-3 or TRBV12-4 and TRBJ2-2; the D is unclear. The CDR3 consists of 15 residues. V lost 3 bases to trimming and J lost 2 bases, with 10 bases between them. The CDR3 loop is CASSLYVVNTGELFF. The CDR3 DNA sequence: TGTGCCAGCAGTTTGTATGTTGTTAACACCGGGGAGCTGTTTTTT.

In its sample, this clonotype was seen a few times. The CDR3 nucleotides read TGTGCCAGCAGCGTGGGCTTTCGACTAGCGGGAGGGGAGACCCAGTACTTC. Protein sequence: CASSVGFRLAGGETQYF. The chain uses TRBV9 and TRBJ2-5; TRBD2 agrees at 14 bases. Germline loops: CDR1 SGDLS, CDR2 YYNGEE. This CDR3 spans 17 amino acids. V dropped 2 bases and J dropped 5; count of bases not matched to a gene: 8.

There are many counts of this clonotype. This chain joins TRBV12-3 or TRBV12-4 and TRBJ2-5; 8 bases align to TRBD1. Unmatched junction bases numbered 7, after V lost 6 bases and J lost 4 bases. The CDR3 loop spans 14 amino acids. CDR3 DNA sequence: TGTGCCAGCAGCCAGGGGGCCGCCAGAGAGACCCAGTACTTC. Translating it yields CASSQGAARETQYF.

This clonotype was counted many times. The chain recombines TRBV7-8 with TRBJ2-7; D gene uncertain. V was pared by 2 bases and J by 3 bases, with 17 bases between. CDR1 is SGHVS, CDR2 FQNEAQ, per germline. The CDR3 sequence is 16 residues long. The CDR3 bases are TGTGCCAGCAGCTTATACCCCATCGATGAGAGCTACGAGCAGTACTTC. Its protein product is CASSLYPIDESYEQYF. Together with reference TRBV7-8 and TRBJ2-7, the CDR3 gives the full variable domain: GAGVSQSPRYKVAKRGQDVALRCDPISGHVSLFWYQQALGQGPEFLTYFQNEAQLDKSGLPSDRFFAERPEGSVSTLKIQRTQQEDSAVYLCASSLYPIDESYEQYFGPGTRLTVT.

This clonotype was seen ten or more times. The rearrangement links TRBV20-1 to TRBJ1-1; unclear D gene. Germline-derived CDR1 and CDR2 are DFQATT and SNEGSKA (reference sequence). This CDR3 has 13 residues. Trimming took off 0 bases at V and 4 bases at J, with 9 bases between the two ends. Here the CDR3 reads CSARDRRSTEAFF. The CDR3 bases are TGCAGTGCTAGAGATCGTCGTTCCACTGAAGCTTTCTTT.

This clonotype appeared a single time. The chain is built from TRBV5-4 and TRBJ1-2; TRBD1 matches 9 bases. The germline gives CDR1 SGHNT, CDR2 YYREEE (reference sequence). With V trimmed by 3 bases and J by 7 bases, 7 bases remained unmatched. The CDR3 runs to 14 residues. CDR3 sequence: CASSSDGDRVGYTF. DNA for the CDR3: TGTGCCAGCAGCTCGGACGGGGACAGGGTTGGCTACACCTTC.